The rows below give T cell receptor beta chains drawn from one sample of a study of T cell responses to AZD1222 COVID-19 vaccine. The table came from immunoSEQ multiplex PCR; TCRdb's copy has only in-frame clones and leaves some out. The sample consists of fewer than 150,000 clones, around 91% of them appearing once. The source material was peripheral blood, sampled on day 0 of AZD1222 vaccination. Source of these receptors: an adult in good health. The CDR3 runs from the conserved cysteine through the conserved F or W. D genes are given only for firm matches. The size of a clone is reported for some rows only, either as once, few or many, or as a class for expanded clones.

>.|17|TRBV3-1/TRBV3-2|.|TRBJ1-2
TGTGCCAGCAGCCTCAGCTGGGAAGGGGTTCCAGGCTATGGCTACACCTTC
CASSLSWEGVPGYGYTF
>few|16|TRBV12-5|.|TRBJ2-7
TGTGCTAGTGGTTTGGTCCTAGTGGACCGCCCCTACGAGCAGTACTTC
CASGLVLVDRPYEQYF
>.|15|TRBV6-1|.|TRBJ2-2
TGTGCCAGCAGTGAGACACAGGGAGGGTACGGGGAGCTGTTTTTT
CASSETQGGYGELFF
>.|12|TRBV2|.|TRBJ1-1
TGTGCCTCAAAGAGGGTGAACACTGAAGCTTTCTTT
CASKRVNTEAFF
>.|14|TRBV27|TRBD2|TRBJ2-2
TGTGCCAGCACCGGGACTAGCGGGGCCGGGGAGCTGTTTTTT
CASTGTSGAGELFF
>.|14|TRBV27|TRBD2|TRBJ2-7
TGTGCCAGCAACCCGGTGGGGACTAGCGCCGAGCAGTACTTC
CASNPVGTSAEQYF
>once|13|TRBV10-1|.|TRBJ1-1
TGCGCCAGCAGGCACGGGGGGAACACTGAAGCTTTCTTT
CASRHGGNTEAFF
>.|11|TRBV24-1|.|TRBJ1-2
TGTGCCACCAGCGACAACTATGGCTACACCTTC
CATSDNYGYTF
>.|15|TRBV25-1|.|TRBJ1-5
TGTGCCAGCAGTGCTGCAGGGGCGACCAATCAGCCCCAGCATTTT
CASSAAGATNQPQHF
>.|13|TRBV23-1|.|TRBJ1-1
TGCGCCAGCAGTCAAAGGCGGAACACTGAAGCTTTCTTT
CASSQRRNTEAFF
>.|15|TRBV28|.|TRBJ1-4
TGTGCCAGCAGGCCAGCATTGAGCCGAAATGAAAAACTGTTTTTT
CASRPALSRNEKLFF
>.|16|TRBV9|.|TRBJ1-2
TGTGCCAGCAGCGCTCACCCACAGCGTACTAACTATGGCTACACCTTC
CASSAHPQRTNYGYTF
>once|15|TRBV15|.|TRBJ1-1
TGTGCCACCAGCAGAACAGTGGGGGGTTACACTGAAGCTTTCTTT
CATSRTVGGYTEAFF
>.|15|TRBV19|.|TRBJ2-6
TGTGCCAGTAAGGCTGACCCGGGGGGGGCCAACGTCCTGACTTTC
CASKADPGGANVLTF
>.|15|TRBV6-1|.|TRBJ1-1
TGTGCCAGCAGTGAAATAGACCTTGGGGACACTGAAGCTTTCTTT
CASSEIDLGDTEAFF
>.|14|TRBV7-9|.|TRBJ1-2
TGTGCCAGCAGCTTATATGGGGACTTGAGAGACTACACCTTC
CASSLYGDLRDYTF
>.|13|TRBV4-1|.|TRBJ1-5
TGCGCCAGCAGCCAAGACAGCAATCAGCCCCAGCATTTT
CASSQDSNQPQHF
>.|14|TRBV7-9|TRBD1|TRBJ1-6
TGTGCCAGCGGCAAAGACAGGGAGGTTTCACCCCTCCACTTT
CASGKDREVSPLHF
>.|13|TRBV27|.|TRBJ2-1
TGTGCCAGCAGTTTTCGGGCGCGGTGGGAGCAGTTCTTC
CASSFRARWEQFF
>.|15|TRBV4-1|.|TRBJ1-4
TGCGCCAGCAGCCAAGATCAGGGTATTGATGAAAAACTGTTTTTT
CASSQDQGIDEKLFF
>.|15|TRBV18|.|TRBJ1-4
TGTGCCAGCTCCCCTCCCAGTTCAACTAATGAAAAACTGTTTTTT
CASSPPSSTNEKLFF
>.|17|TRBV7-9|TRBD1|TRBJ1-1
TGTGCCAGCAGCCCCGTGGGACAGGGAGGAGTGAACACTGAAGCTTTCTTT
CASSPVGQGGVNTEAFF
>.|14|TRBV6-5|.|TRBJ1-2
TGTGCCAGCAGTTTTGGTGGCAGGGCCTATGGCTACACCTTC
CASSFGGRAYGYTF
>.|15|TRBV15|.|TRBJ2-1
TGTGCCACCAGCAGAGTACGGCTTTCCTACAATGAGCAGTTCTTC
CATSRVRLSYNEQFF
>.|14|TRBV5-5|.|TRBJ1-6
TGTGCCAGCAGCTTGGAGGGAAGTTTGCCACCCCTCCACTTT
CASSLEGSLPPLHF
>once|14|TRBV19|.|TRBJ1-6
TGTGCCAGTAGTATGGGGGGGCTGGGGTCACCCCTCCACTTT
CASSMGGLGSPLHF
>.|13|TRBV19|.|TRBJ1-2
TGTGCCAGTAGTATTGGCAGGGTCGATGGCTACACCTTC
CASSIGRVDGYTF
>few|15|TRBV6-1|TRBD1|TRBJ1-5
TGTGCCAGCAGTGAACTTGACAGGGCCCTAGAGCTCCAGCATTTT
CASSELDRALELQHF
>.|16|TRBV7-2|TRBD2|TRBJ2-5
TGTGCCAGCAGCTCCCGGGGGGGACCCCAACGGCAGACCCAGTACTTC
CASSSRGGPQRQTQYF
>.|16|TRBV6-5|TRBD1|TRBJ2-1
TGTGCCAGCAGTTACCTACAGGGGGCGGGATACAATGAGCAGTTCTTC
CASSYLQGAGYNEQFF
>once|21|TRBV5-1|.|TRBJ2-7
TGCGCCAGCAGCTTTCCAGCTTACCCGAAGGGGACCGCCGGCGGTACCTACGAGCAGTACTTC
CASSFPAYPKGTAGGTYEQYF
>once|14|TRBV7-9|.|TRBJ1-1
TGTGCCAGCAGCCCACTGAGGGGGTCGACTGAAGCTTTCTTT
CASSPLRGSTEAFF
>.|12|TRBV3-1/TRBV3-2|.|TRBJ1-2
TGTGCCAGCAGCCAAGTGCAAGGAGGCTACACCTTC
CASSQVQGGYTF